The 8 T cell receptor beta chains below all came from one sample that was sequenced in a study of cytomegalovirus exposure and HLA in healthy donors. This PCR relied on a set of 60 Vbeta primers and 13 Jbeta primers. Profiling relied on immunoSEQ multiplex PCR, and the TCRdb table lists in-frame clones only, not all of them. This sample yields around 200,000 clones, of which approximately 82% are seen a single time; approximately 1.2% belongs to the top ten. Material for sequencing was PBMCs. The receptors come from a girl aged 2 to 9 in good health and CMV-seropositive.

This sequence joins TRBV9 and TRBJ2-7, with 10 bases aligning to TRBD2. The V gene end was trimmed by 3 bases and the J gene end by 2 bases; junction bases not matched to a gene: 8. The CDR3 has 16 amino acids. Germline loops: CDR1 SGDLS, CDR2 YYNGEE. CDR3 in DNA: TGTGCCAGCAGCGCGGGGAGGACTAGCGGCGCCTACGAGCAGTACTTC. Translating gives CASSAGRTSGAYEQYF.

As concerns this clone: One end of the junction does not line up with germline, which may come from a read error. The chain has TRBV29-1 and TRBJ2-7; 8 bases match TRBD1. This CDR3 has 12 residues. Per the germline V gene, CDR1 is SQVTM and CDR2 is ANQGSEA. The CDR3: CGVKQGGHEQYF. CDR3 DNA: TGCGGCGTTAAACAGGGGGGCCACGAGCAGTACTTC.

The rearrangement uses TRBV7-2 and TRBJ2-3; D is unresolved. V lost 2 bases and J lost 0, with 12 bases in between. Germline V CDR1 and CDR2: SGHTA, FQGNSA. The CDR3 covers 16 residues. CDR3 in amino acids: CASSLSGQKSTDTQYF. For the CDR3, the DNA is TGTGCCAGCAGCTTATCGGGTCAGAAAAGCACAGATACGCAGTATTTT.

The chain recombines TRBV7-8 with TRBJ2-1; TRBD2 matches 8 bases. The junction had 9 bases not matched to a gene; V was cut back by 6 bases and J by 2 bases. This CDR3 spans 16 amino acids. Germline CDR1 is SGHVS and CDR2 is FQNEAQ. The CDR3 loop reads CASSPTAGVPYNEQFF. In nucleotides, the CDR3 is TGTGCCAGCAGTCCTACAGCGGGAGTGCCCTACAATGAGCAGTTCTTC.

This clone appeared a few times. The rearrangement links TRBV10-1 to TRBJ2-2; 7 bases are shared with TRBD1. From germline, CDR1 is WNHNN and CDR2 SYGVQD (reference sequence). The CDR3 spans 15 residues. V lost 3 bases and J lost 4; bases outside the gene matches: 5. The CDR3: CASSDRRQGTGELFF. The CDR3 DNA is TGCGCCAGCAGTGACCGCCGACAGGGCACCGGGGAGCTGTTTTTT.

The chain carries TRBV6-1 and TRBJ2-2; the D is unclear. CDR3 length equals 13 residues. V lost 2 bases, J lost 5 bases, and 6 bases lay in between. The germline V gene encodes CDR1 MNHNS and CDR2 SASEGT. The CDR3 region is CASSESSTGELFF. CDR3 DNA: TGTGCCAGCAGTGAATCGTCTACCGGGGAGCTGTTTTTT.

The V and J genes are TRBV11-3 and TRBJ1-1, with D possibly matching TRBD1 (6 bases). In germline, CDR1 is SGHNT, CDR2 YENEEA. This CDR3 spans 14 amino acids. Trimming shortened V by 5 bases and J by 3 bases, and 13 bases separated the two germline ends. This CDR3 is CASSKATGHTEAFF. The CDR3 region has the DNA TGTGCCAGCAGCAAAGCAACAGGGCACACTGAAGCTTTCTTT.

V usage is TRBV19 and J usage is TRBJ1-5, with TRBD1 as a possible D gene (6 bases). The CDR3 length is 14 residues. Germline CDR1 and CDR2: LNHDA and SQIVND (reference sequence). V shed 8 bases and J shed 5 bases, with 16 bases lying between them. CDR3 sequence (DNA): TGTGCCAGTTCCCTGGACAGTCACGATCAGCCCCAGCATTTT. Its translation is CASSLDSHDQPQHF.